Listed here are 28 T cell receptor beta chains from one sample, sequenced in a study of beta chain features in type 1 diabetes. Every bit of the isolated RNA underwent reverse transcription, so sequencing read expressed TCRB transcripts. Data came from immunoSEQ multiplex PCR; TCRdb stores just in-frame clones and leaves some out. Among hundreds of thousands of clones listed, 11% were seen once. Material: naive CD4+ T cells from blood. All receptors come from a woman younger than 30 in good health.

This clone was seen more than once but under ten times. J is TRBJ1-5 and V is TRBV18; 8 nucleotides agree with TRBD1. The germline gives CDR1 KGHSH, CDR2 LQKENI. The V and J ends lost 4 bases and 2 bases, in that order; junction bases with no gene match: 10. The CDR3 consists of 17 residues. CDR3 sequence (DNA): TGTGCCAGCTCACTAGTCCCGCCGGGACAGGGCAATCAGCCCCAGCATTTT. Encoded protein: CASSLVPPGQGNQPQHF.

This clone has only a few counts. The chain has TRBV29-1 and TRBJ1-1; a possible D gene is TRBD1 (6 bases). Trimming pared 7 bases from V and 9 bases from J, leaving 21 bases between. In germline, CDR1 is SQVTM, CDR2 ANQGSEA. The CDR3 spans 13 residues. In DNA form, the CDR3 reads TGCAGCGCAGGCTCAAGCCTCCGGGACAAAGCTTTCTTT. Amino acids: CSAGSSLRDKAFF.

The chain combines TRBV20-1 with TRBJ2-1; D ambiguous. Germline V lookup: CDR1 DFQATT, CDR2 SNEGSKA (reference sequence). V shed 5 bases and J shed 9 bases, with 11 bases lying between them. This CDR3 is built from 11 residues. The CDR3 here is CSAPRVFEQFF. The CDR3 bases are TGCAGTGCTCCCCGTGTATTTGAGCAGTTCTTC.

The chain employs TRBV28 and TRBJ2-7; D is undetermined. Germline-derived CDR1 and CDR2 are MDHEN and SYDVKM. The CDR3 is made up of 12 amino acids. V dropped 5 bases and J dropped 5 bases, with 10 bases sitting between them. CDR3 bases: TGTGCCAGCAGTCAAACGACCCACGAGCAGTACTTC. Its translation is CASSQTTHEQYF.

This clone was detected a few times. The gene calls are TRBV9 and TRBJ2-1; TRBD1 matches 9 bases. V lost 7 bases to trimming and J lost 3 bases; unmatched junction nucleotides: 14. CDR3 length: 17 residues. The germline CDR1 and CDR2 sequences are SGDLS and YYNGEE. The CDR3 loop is CASSLSSGTGLYNEQFF. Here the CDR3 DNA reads TGTGCCAGCTCCCTTTCCTCCGGGACAGGGCTCTACAATGAGCAGTTCTTC. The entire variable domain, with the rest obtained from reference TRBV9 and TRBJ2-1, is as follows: DSGVTQTPKHLITATGQRVTLRCSPRSGDLSVYWYQQSLDQGLQFLIQYYNGEERAKGNILERFSAQQFPDLHSELNLSSLELGDSALYFCASSLSSGTGLYNEQFFGPGTRLTVL.

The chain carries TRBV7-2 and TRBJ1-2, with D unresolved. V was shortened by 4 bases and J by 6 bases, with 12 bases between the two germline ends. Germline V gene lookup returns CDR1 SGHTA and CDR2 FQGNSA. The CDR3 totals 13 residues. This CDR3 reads CASSSDAENGYTF. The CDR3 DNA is TGTGCCAGCAGCTCCGATGCAGAGAATGGCTACACCTTC. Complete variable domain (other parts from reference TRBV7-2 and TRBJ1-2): GAGVSQSPSNKVTEKGKDVELRCDPISGHTALYWYRQSLGQGLEFLIYFQGNSAPDKSGLPSDRFSAERTGGSVSTLTIQRTQQEDSAVYLCASSSDAENGYTFGSGTRLTVV.

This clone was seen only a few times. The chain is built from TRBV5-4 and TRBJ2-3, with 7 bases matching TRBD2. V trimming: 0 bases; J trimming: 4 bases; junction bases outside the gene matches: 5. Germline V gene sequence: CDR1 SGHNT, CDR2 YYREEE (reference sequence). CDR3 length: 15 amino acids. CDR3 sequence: CASSLGGAGADTQYF. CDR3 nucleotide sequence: TGTGCCAGCAGCTTGGGCGGGGCGGGGGCAGATACGCAGTATTTT. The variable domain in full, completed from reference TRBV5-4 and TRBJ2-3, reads ETGVTQSPTHLIKTRGQQVTLRCSSQSGHNTVSWYQQALGQGPQFIFQYYREEENGRGNFPPRFSGLQFPNYSSELNVNALELDDSALYLCASSLGGAGADTQYFGPGTRLTVL.

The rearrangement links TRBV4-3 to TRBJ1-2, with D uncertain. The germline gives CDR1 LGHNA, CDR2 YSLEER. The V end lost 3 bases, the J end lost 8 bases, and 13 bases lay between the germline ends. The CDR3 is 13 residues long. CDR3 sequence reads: CASSQGYGQGYTF. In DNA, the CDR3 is TGCGCCAGCAGCCAGGGATACGGCCAGGGCTACACCTTC.

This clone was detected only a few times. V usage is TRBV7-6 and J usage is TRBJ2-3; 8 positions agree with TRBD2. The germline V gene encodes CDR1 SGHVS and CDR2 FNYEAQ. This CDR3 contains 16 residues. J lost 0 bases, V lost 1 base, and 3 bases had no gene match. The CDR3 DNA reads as TGTGCCAGCAGCTTAGTTCCTAGCGGGAGCACAGATACGCAGTATTTT. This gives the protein CASSLVPSGSTDTQYF.

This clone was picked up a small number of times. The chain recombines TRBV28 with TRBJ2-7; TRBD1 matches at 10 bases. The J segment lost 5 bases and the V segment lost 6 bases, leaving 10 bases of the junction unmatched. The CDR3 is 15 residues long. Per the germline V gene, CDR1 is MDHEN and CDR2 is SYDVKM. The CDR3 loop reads CASSPRDRGLHEQYV. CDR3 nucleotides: TGTGCCAGCAGCCCTAGGGACAGGGGTCTGCACGAGCAGTACGTC.

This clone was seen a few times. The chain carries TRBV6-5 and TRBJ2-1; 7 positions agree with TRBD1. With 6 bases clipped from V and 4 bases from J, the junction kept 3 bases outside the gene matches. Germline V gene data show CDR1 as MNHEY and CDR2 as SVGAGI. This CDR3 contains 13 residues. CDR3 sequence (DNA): TGTGCCAGCAGGGGGGACAGTTACAATGAGCAGTTCTTC. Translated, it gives CASRGDSYNEQFF.

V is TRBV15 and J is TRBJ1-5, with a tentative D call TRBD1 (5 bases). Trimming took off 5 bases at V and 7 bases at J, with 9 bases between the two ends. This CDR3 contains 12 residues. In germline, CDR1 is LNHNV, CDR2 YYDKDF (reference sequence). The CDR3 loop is CATSGGFQPQHF. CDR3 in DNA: TGTGCCACCAGCGGGGGATTCCAGCCCCAGCATTTT.

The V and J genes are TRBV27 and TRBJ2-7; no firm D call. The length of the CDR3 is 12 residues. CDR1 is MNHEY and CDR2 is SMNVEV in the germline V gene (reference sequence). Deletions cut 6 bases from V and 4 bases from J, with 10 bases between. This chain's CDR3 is CASRPAWYEQYV. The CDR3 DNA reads TGTGCCAGCAGACCGGCGTGGTACGAGCAGTACGTC.

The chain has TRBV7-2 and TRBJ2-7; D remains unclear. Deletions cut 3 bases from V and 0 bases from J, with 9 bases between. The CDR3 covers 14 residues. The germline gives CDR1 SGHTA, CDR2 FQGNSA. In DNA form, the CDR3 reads TGTGCCAGCAGCTTGGGTCAGACCTCCTACGAGCAGTACTTC. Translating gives CASSLGQTSYEQYF.

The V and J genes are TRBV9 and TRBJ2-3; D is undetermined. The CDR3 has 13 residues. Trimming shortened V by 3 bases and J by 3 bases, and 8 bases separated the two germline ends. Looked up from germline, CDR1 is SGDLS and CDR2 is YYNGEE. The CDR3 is CASSGLVTDTQYF. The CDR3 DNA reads TGTGCCAGCAGCGGGTTAGTGACAGATACGCAGTATTTT. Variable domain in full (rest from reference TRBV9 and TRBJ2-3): DSGVTQTPKHLITATGQRVTLRCSPRSGDLSVYWYQQSLDQGLQFLIQYYNGEERAKGNILERFSAQQFPDLHSELNLSSLELGDSALYFCASSGLVTDTQYFGPGTRLTVL.

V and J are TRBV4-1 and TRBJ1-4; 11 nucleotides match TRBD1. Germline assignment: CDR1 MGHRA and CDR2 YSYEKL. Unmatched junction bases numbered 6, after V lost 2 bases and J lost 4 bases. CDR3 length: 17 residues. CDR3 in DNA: TGCGCCAGCAGCCAACCAGGGACAGGGGGTCTTAATGAAAAACTGTTTTTT. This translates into CASSQPGTGGLNEKLFF.

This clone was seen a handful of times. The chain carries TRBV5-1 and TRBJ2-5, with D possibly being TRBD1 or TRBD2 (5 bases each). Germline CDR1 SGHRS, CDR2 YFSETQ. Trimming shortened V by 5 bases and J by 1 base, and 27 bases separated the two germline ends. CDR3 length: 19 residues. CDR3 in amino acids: CASSIGRRGWGRRQETQYF. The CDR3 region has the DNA TGCGCCAGCAGTATTGGCCGGCGAGGGTGGGGACGGCGCCAAGAGACCCAGTACTTC.

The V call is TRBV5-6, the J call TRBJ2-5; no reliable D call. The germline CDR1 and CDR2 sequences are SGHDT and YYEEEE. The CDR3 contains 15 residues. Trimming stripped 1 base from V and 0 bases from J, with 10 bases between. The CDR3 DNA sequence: TGTGCCAGCAGCTTGCTGCTGTCCGACCAAGAGACCCAGTACTTC. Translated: CASSLLLSDQETQYF. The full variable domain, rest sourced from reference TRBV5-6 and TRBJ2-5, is DAGVTQSPTHLIKTRGQQVTLRCSPKSGHDTVSWYQQALGQGPQFIFQYYEEEERQRGNFPDRFSGHQFPNYSSELNVNALLLGDSALYLCASSLLLSDQETQYFGPGTRLLVL.

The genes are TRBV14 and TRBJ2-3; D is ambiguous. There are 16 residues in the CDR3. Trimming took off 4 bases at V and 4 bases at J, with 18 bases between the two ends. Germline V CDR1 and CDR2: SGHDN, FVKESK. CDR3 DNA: TGTGCCAGCAGCCCAACACCGATCGACTCGCCAGATACGCAGTATTTT. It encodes CASSPTPIDSPDTQYF.

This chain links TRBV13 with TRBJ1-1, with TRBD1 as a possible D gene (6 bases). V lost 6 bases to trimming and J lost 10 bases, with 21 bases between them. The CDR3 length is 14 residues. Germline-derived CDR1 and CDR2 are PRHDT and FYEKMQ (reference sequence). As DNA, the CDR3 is TGTGCCAGCAGATCCTTAGGGGGTGAAATAGGAGCTTTCTTT. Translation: CASRSLGGEIGAFF.

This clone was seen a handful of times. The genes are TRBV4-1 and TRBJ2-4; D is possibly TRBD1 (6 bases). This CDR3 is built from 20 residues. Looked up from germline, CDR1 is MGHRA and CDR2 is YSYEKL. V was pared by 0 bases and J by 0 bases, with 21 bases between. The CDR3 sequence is CASSQDQQGRVHLAKNIQYF. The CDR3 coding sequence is TGCGCCAGCAGCCAAGACCAACAGGGTCGGGTCCATCTAGCCAAAAACATTCAGTACTTC.

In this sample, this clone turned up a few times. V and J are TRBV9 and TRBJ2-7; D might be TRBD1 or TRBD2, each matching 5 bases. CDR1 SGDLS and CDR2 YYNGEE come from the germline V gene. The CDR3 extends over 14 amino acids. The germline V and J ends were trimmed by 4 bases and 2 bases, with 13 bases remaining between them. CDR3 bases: TGTGCCAGCAGCCCTCAAGGGGAGCCCTACGAGCAGTACTTC. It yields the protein CASSPQGEPYEQYF.

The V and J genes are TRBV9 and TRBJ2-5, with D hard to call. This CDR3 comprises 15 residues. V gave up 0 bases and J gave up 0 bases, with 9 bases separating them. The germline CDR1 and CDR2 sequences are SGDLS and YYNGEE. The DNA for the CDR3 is TGTGCCAGCAGCGTAGCAGGTGGTTACCAAGAGACCCAGTACTTC. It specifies CASSVAGGYQETQYF.

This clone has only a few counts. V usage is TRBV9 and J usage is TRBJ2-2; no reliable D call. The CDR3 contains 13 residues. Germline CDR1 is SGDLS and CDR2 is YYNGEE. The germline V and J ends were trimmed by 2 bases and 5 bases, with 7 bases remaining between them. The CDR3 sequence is CASSVLVTGELFF. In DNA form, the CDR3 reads TGTGCCAGCAGCGTGTTGGTGACCGGGGAGCTGTTTTTT.

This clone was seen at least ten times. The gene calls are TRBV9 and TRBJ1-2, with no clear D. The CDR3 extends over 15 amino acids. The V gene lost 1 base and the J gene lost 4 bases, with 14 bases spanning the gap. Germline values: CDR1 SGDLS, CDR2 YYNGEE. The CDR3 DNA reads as TGTGCCAGCAGCGTACCGGACCTGCCCGGCTATGGCTACACCTTC. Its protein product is CASSVPDLPGYGYTF.

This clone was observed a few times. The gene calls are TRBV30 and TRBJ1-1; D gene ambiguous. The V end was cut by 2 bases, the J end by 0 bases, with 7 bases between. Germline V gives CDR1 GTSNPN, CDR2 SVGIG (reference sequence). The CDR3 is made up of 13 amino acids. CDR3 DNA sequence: TGTGCCTGGAGTCGACACATGAACACTGAAGCTTTCTTT. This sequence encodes CAWSRHMNTEAFF.

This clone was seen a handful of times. The DNA for the CDR3 is TGCGCCAGCAGCTGGAGCGCCAACACAGATACGCAGTATTTT. This sequence encodes CASSWSANTDTQYF. V gene TRBV4-3 combines with J gene TRBJ2-3; D not resolved. This CDR3 is 14 amino acids long. V lost 5 bases and J 2 bases, leaving 11 bases between the germline ends. Per the germline V gene, CDR1 is LGHNA and CDR2 is YSLEER.

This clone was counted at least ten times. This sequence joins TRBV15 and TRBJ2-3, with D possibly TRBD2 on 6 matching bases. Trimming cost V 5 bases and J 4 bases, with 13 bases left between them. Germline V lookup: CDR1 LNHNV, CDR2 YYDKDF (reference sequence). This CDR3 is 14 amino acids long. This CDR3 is CATSRDSRADTQYF. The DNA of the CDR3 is TGTGCCACCAGCCGGGACTCCCGAGCAGATACGCAGTATTTT.